The source of this TCR beta chain is a study of HIV-infected patients and healthy controls (dated by TCRdb to the mid-2010s). About the investigation overall: Although they stayed below normal ranges, CD4 counts in about 90% of the 16 patients rose modestly but significantly after three months of therapy. The CD4:CD8 ratio rose slightly, whereas CD8 counts showed no consistent shift during early therapy. Overall T-cell lymphocytopenia was not observed in the patients, and no significant difference from controls was found in total CDR3 counts per chain. The question the study tested was whether immune perturbation and reconstitution could be captured by deep TCR repertoire sequencing of small blood samples from HIV patients. An undetectable viral load was attained by 11 of 16 patients by the second bleed and by all patients after a further year of therapy.

This clonotype is characterized as medium-sized (0.01 to 0.1%). No cognate antigen has been identified for it. Base qualities are missing; no much larger clone stands one base away. V is cut by 10 bases and J by 2 bases, and the space between the germline ends is 12 bases. CDR1 and CDR2 are drawn from the germline V gene: MNHNS, SASEGT. CDR3 length: 13 amino acids, cysteine to phenylalanine. Just CDR3 DNA is preserved here, 39 bases in frame from base 1. Broader findings and caveats from the paper: The dynamics of distinct T-cell subpopulations could not be separated, and sequencing depth was restricted, because whole blood was used. Significantly different mean usage between HIV-infected patients and controls was observed for eight alpha and eight beta V genes. Differing numbers of distinct sequences in patients and controls hindered comparison, and size-matching assigned excessive weight to rare events in the HIV-infected data. MAIT cell alpha-chain CDR3s were found at high frequency in healthy controls but were severely depleted in HIV+ repertoires. Most CMV-associated CDR3s became more frequent during therapy, although their change was not significant, whereas HIV-associated CDR3s showed a significant decrease in frequency. Processing included only sixteen HIV-infected individuals, and this was regarded by the authors as a major limit on how widely the findings apply. In the study, no determination of donor HLA types was made. The observed differences in diversity could not be explained by the slight differences in age and sex profiles between the study cohorts. Size-matched repertoire data did not replicate the apparent post-therapy recovery of the Gini index in HIV-infected patients. HIV-infected repertoires had significantly higher mean Gini indices than controls, possibly reflecting oligoclonality. Healthy control repertoires showed roughly threefold more distinct CDR3s and higher Shannon diversity than untreated HIV+ repertoires. In the samples, alpha-beta chain pairing was left undetermined. Healthy controls shared more CDR3s between individuals than HIV+ patients, by Jaccard index and by count of highly shared sequences.

Whole blood was used without cell fractionation, so all unsorted peripheral T cells were reflected in the repertoire. For RNA extraction, roughly 2.3 ml of peripheral blood was drawn into Tempus tubes. The study enrolled HIV-infected adults who had not yet received antiretroviral therapy and were about to begin treatment, and it processed the first sixteen eligible patients. Patients were deemed ineligible for enrollment if they had febrile or AIDS-related illness, tumors, hepatitis B or C coinfection, immunomodulatory therapy, recent vaccination or treatment interruptions. The TURBO-DNase kit was used to remove leftover genomic DNA, and GLOBINclear was used to deplete globin mRNA. Just before antiretroviral therapy was started, pretreatment blood was collected from HIV-infected patients. Using SuperScript III with primers targeting the alpha and beta constant regions, around 500 ng of RNA was reverse transcribed. Alpha and beta chain libraries were generated separately via chain-specific third strand synthesis with multiplexing indices. The protocol used a single primer pair to amplify all rearrangements within a chain, which avoided primer bias, and attached molecular barcodes to each cDNA molecule. The SP2 sequencing primer site and a random hexamer were carried on a 5' RACE adapter, to which purified cDNA was joined by T4 RNA Ligase 1. Second strand synthesis was performed with Phusion polymerase and primed from the SP2 site, and slow temperature ramps were applied to favor optimal annealing. The 12-nucleotide barcode on each molecule comprised two random hexamer sequences, both introduced before amplification and concatenated. P5 and P7 adapter elements plus a second index were added in a short first PCR, which was followed by a 23-cycle amplification PCR with P5s and P7 primers. Libraries received roughly 26 PCR cycles in total, were quantified on a Qubit, sized on a Bioanalyzer, and diluted to roughly 3.6 nM. Normalized libraries were sequenced on an Illumina MiSeq with 2 x 250 paired-end kits. Reverse transcription reactions were cleaned up on MinElute columns and eluted into 7.5 to 10 ul Tris-Cl. A 1:1 ratio of AMPure XP beads was used to clean the adapter ligations after they had run for around 25 hours at 16 degrees C. The original methods were these. A modified Decombinator processed the demultiplexed FASTQ files and output V, J, insert and barcode information. Any sequence that shared a barcode yet differed from the dominant sequence was discarded as an error, and the number of original cDNA molecules was estimated by counting barcodes clustered at Levenshtein distance 3. The R packages ineq, vegan, igraph and RCytoscape were used for downstream analyses, together with IMGT nomenclature and CDR3 definitions. The authors computed V gene usage over distinct sequences and counted each TCR a single time to avoid skew from clonal expansion. Whenever two unique CDR3 amino acid sequences within a donor differed by a single Levenshtein edit, similarity networks linked them. Published HIV-specific CDR3s (around 100 alpha, about 720 beta) and CMV-specific CDR3s (approximately 13 alpha, 250 to 300 beta) were compiled and searched for in the repertoires. It was shown by random subsampling to size-matched repertoires that the decreased diversity of patients was not caused by their lower sequence numbers. TCRdb redid the processing of the public reads, applying fastp at Q25 and MiXCR, and retained in-frame beta chains. Rows are combined by CDR3 protein, so each entry shows the most common genes and DNA. The V and J calls come from TCRdb's annotation, not from the publication. In this sample the table shows around 7,500 distinct CDR3 sequences, around 8% of which occur a single time. The top ten clones comprise 8.5% to 9.5% of the sample.

Material: blood, obtained before antiretroviral therapy. The rearrangement joined TRBV6-1 to TRBJ1-3; TRBD1 is a weak D gene call, 6 bases matching. The clonotype originates from an adult with HIV infection. The CDR3 has the sequence CATSWGPGNTIYF. The sequenced DNA is TGTGCCACCTCGTGGGGGCCTGGAAACACCATATATTTT.